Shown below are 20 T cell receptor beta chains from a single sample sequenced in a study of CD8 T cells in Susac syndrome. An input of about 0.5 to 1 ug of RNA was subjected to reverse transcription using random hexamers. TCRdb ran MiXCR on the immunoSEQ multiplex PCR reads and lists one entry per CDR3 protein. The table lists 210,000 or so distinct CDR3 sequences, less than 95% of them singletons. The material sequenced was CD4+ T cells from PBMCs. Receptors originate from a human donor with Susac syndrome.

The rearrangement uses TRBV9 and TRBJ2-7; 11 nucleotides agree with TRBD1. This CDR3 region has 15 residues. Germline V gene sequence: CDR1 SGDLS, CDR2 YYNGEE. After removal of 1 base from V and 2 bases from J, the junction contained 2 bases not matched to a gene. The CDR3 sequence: CASSVRGQGAYEQYF. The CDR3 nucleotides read TGTGCCAGCAGCGTAAGGGGACAGGGGGCCTACGAGCAGTACTTC.

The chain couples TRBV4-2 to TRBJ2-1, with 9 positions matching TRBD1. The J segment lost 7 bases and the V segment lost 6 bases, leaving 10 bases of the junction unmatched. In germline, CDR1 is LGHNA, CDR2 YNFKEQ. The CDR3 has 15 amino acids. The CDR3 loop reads CASRDDRGGLNEQFF. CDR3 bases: TGTGCCAGCAGAGATGACAGGGGGGGGCTTAATGAGCAGTTCTTC.

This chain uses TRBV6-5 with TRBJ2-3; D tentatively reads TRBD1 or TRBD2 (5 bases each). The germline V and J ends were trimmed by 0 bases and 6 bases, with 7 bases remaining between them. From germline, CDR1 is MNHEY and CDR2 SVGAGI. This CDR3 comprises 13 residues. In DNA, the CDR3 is TGTGCCAGCAGTTACTCGGGACGGGATACGCAGTATTTT. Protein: CASSYSGRDTQYF.

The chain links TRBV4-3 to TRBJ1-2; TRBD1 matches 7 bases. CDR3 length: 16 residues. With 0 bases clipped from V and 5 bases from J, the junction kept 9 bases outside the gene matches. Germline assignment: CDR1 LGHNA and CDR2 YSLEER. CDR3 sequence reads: CASSQDPETGKYGYTF. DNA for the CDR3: TGCGCCAGCAGCCAAGATCCAGAGACAGGGAAATATGGCTACACCTTC.

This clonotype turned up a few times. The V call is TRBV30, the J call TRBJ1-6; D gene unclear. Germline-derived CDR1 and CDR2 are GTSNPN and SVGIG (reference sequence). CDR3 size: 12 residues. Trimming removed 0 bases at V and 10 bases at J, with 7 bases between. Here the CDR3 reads CAWSVGNSPLHF. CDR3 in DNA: TGTGCCTGGAGTGTTGGGAACTCACCCCTCCACTTT.

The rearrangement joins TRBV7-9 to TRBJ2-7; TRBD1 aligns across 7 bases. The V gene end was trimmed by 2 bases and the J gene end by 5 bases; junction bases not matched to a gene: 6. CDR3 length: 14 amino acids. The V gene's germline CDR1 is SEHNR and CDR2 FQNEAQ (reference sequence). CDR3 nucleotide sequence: TGTGCCAGCAGCTTAACGACAGGGAAGGACGAGCAGTACTTC. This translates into CASSLTTGKDEQYF.

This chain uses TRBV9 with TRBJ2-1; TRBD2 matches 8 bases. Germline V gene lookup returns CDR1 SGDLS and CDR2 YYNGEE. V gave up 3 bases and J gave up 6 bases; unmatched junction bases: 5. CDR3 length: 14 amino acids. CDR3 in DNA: TGTGCCAGCAGCGATTTGCGGGGGGTCAATGAGCAGTTCTTC. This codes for CASSDLRGVNEQFF. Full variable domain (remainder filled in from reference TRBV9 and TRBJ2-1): DSGVTQTPKHLITATGQRVTLRCSPRSGDLSVYWYQQSLDQGLQFLIQYYNGEERAKGNILERFSAQQFPDLHSELNLSSLELGDSALYFCASSDLRGVNEQFFGPGTRLTVL.

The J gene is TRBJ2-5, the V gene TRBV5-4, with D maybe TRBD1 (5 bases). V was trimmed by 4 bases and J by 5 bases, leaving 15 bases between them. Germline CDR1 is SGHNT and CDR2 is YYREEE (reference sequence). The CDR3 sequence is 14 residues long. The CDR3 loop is CASSGAGSPETQYF. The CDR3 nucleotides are TGTGCCAGCAGCGGGGCAGGTAGCCCGGAGACCCAGTACTTC. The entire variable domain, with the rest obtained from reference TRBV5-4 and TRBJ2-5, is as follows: ETGVTQSPTHLIKTRGQQVTLRCSSQSGHNTVSWYQQALGQGPQFIFQYYREEENGRGNFPPRFSGLQFPNYSSELNVNALELDDSALYLCASSGAGSPETQYFGPGTRLLVL.

For the CDR3, the DNA is TGTGCCAGCCGCGAGACAGGGACTGAAAAACTGTTTTTT. Translation gives CASRETGTEKLFF. The V gene is TRBV2, the J gene TRBJ1-4; 7 nucleotides align to TRBD1. The CDR3 length is 13 residues. Germline CDR1 SNHLY, CDR2 FYNNEI. V lost 8 bases to trimming and J lost 7 bases; unmatched junction nucleotides: 7.

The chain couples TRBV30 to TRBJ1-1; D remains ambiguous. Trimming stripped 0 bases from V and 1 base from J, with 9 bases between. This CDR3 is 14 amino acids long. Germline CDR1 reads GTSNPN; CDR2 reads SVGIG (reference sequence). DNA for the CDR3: TGTGCCTGGAGTGTTCGACGCGGGAACACTGAAGCTTTCTTT. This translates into CAWSVRRGNTEAFF.

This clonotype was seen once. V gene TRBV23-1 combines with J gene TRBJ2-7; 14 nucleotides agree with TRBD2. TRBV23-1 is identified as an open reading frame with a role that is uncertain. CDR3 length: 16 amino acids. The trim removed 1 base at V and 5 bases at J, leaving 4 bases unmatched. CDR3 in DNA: TGCGCCAGCAGTCAATACGGGACTAGCGGGGGACACGAGCAGTACTTC. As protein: CASSQYGTSGGHEQYF.

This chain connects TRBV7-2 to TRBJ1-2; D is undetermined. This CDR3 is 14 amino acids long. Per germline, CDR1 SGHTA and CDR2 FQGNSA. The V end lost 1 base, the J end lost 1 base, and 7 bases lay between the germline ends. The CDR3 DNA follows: TGTGCCAGCAGCTTAGTAGGGTTTAACTATGGCTACACCTTC. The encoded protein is CASSLVGFNYGYTF.

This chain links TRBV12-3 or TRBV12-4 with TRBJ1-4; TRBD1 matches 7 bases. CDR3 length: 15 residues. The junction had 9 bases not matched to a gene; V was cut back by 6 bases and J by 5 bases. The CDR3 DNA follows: TGTGCCAGCAGAACTCGGGACAGCCAAAATGAAAAACTGTTTTTT. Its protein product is CASRTRDSQNEKLFF.

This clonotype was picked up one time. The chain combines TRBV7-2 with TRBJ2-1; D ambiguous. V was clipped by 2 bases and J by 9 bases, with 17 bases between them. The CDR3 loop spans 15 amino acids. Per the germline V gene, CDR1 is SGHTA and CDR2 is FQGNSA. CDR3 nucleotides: TGTGCCAGCAGCTTATACCGCAAGGGCCACGGTGAGCAGTTCTTC. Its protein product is CASSLYRKGHGEQFF.

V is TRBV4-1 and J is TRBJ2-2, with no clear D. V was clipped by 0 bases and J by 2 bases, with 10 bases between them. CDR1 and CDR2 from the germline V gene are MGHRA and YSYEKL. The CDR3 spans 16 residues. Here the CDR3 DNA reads TGCGCCAGCAGCCAAGATTTTGGCAGTAACACCGGGGAGCTGTTTTTT. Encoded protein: CASSQDFGSNTGELFF.

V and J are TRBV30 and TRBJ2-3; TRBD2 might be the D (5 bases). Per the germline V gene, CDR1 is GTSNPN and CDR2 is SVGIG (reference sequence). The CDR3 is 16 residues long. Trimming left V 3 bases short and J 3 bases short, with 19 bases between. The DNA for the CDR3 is TGTGCCTGGAGGAGGGCGGGCCCCGGAAGGACAGATACGCAGTATTTT. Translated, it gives CAWRRAGPGRTDTQYF.

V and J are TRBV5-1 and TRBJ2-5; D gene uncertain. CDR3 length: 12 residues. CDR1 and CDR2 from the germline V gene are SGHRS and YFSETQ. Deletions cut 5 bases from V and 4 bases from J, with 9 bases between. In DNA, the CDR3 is TGCGCCAGCAGGAGGACCGGAGAGACCCAGTACTTC. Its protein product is CASRRTGETQYF.

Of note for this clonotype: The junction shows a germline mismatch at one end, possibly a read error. CDR3 DNA: TGCAGTGCTAGTCAAGCGGGGGGGCACAAGGAGCAGTTCTTC. This translates into CSASQAGGHKEQFF. This chain joins TRBV20-1 and TRBJ2-1; 10 bases line up with TRBD2. Germline V CDR1 and CDR2: DFQATT, SNEGSKA (reference sequence). The CDR3 runs 14 residues.

The CDR3 DNA reads TGTGCCAGCAGTTCACGGACAGGCTATAGCAATCAGCCCCAGCATTTT. Translating it yields CASSSRTGYSNQPQHF. The chain couples TRBV6-5 to TRBJ1-5, with 7 bases matching TRBD1. V lost 4 bases, J lost 0 bases, and 6 bases stayed unmatched. The CDR3 is made up of 16 amino acids. The V gene's germline CDR1 is MNHEY and CDR2 SVGAGI.

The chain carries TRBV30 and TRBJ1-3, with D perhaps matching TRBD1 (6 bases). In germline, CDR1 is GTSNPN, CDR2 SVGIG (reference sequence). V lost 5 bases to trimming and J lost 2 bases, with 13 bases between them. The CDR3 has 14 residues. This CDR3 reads CAWAGRGAGNTIYF. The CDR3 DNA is TGTGCCTGGGCTGGCAGGGGTGCTGGAAACACCATATATTTT.